Sequencing of this T cell receptor beta chain was carried out in a study of blood T cell repertoires in COVID-19. CDR1 is SEHNR and CDR2 is FQNEAQ in the germline V gene (reference sequence). The CDR3 is 14 amino acids. Trimming stripped 3 bases from V and 7 bases from J, with 10 bases between. The table lists this clone with a count of one. Per the original data handling: Estimates of nucleated cell counts were drawn from the amplification of reference gene primers. Libraries were prepared by immunoSEQ multiplex PCR; TCRdb keeps only in-frame clonotypes and omits some of them. For V, J and clone size, that table is used; D and trimming come from the DNA. The repertoire holds approximately 300,000 clones, with 70% to 90% as singletons.

The chain carries TRBV7-9 and TRBJ1-6, with D perhaps TRBD1 (5 bases). The source of this sequence is a woman in her twenties or thirties who had recovered from COVID-19. The sample consisted of PBMCs or T cells enriched from blood (not recorded which). The CDR3 is CASSFLQGNSPLHF. The CDR3 DNA follows: TGTGCCAGCAGCTTCTTGCAGGGCAATTCACCCCTCCACTTT.